These 11 T cell receptor beta chains originate from one sample sequenced in a study of T-cell reconstitution after alpha-beta-depleted transplantation in children. Unique molecular identifiers were incorporated into the prepared TCRbeta library. TCRdb reanalysed the PCR reads using MiXCR and keeps one entry per CDR3 protein. In the table there are just over 950,000 distinct CDR3 sequences, around 30% of which are singletons. The starting material was PBMCs, mostly from graft donor cells, obtained 360 days after TCRalphabeta/CD19-depleted stem cell transplant. The receptor source for this set is a boy under three years old who had a stem cell transplant for SCID, so the T cells may come from the graft donor.

This clonotype was seen only a few times. The chain recombines TRBV4-2 with TRBJ2-1; D is unresolved. This CDR3 spans 19 amino acids. V shed 0 bases and J shed 3 bases, with 21 bases lying between them. Germline CDR1 reads LGHNA; CDR2 reads YNFKEQ. The CDR3 DNA follows: TGTGCCAGCAGCCAAGAGATTCGTAATGCCCCACAGCTCTACAATGAGCAGTTCTTC. Protein sequence: CASSQEIRNAPQLYNEQFF.

This clonotype was counted a few times. V usage is TRBV25-1 and J usage is TRBJ2-1, with TRBD1 identical over 7 bases. Trimming cost V 3 bases and J 9 bases; bases outside gene matches: 8. Germline CDR1 is MGHDK and CDR2 is SYGVNS. The CDR3 length is 14 residues. CDR3 coding DNA: TGTGCCAGCAGTGAGACAGGGTGGGGCATTGAGCAGTTCTTC. This codes for CASSETGWGIEQFF.

The chain employs TRBV12-3 or TRBV12-4 and TRBJ2-1, with 7 bases matching TRBD1. The V gene end was trimmed by 5 bases and the J gene end by 13 bases; junction bases not matched to a gene: 8. The CDR3 sequence is 12 residues long. CDR3 sequence (DNA): TGTGCCAGCAGTCTCCGGGACAGAACCCAGTTCTTC. Its translation: CASSLRDRTQFF.

V is TRBV12-3 or TRBV12-4 and J is TRBJ2-6, with D maybe TRBD2 (6 bases). The CDR3 spans 15 residues. V shed 1 base and J shed 4 bases, with 8 bases lying between them. The CDR3 DNA reads as TGTGCCAGCAGTTTAGGGGGAGGCGGGGCCAACGTCCTGACTTTC. This encodes CASSLGGGGANVLTF.

The V call is TRBV7-6, the J call TRBJ1-1, with D possibly TRBD1 on 6 matching bases. Germline loops: CDR1 SGHVS, CDR2 FNYEAQ. The CDR3 runs to 14 residues. The germline V and J ends were trimmed by 8 bases and 1 base, with 14 bases remaining between them. Here the CDR3 reads CASHALGANTEAFF. As DNA, the CDR3 is TGTGCCAGCCATGCCCTGGGGGCGAACACTGAAGCTTTCTTT. Using reference TRBV7-6 and TRBJ1-1 for the parts outside the CDR3, the full variable domain is GAGVSQSPRYKVTKRGQDVALRCDPISGHVSLYWYRQALGQGPEFLTYFNYEAQQDKSGLPNDRFSAERPEGSISTLTIQRTEQRDSAMYRCASHALGANTEAFFGQGTRLTVV.

This clonotype was counted between two and nine times. The rearrangement links TRBV5-1 to TRBJ2-1; D could derive from TRBD1 or TRBD2 (5 bases each). Germline CDR1 is SGHRS and CDR2 is YFSETQ. The CDR3 contains 14 residues. V lost 0 bases to trimming and J lost 10 bases, with 14 bases between them. CDR3 sequence: CASSLASGLWEQFF. The CDR3 nucleotides read TGCGCCAGCAGCTTGGCCTCGGGGCTTTGGGAGCAGTTCTTC.

The chain has TRBV18 and TRBJ1-2; possible D gene TRBD1, 5 bases. CDR1 and CDR2 from the germline V gene are KGHSH and LQKENI. Trimming shortened V by 5 bases and J by 2 bases, and 15 bases separated the two germline ends. This CDR3 spans 15 amino acids. This CDR3 reads CASSRGEGSNYGYTF. The CDR3 coding sequence is TGTGCCAGCTCAAGAGGGGAAGGGTCCAACTATGGCTACACCTTC.

V gene TRBV5-1 combines with J gene TRBJ2-2; tentatively, D is TRBD1 (6 bases). CDR1 is SGHRS, CDR2 YFSETQ, per germline. With 3 bases removed from V and 4 bases from J, the gap between germline ends came to 19 bases. The CDR3 extends over 17 amino acids. The CDR3 is CASSSRTAQLGTGELFF. DNA of the CDR3: TGCGCCAGCAGCTCGCGGACAGCCCAACTCGGCACCGGGGAGCTGTTTTTT. The full variable domain, rest sourced from reference TRBV5-1 and TRBJ2-2, is KAGVTQTPRYLIKTRGQQVTLSCSPISGHRSVSWYQQTPGQGLQFLFEYFSETQRNKGNFPGRFSGRQFSNSRSEMNVSTLELGDSALYLCASSSRTAQLGTGELFFGEGSRLTVL.

In its sample, this clonotype was seen a few times. V is TRBV6-5 and J is TRBJ1-1; D uncertain. The CDR3 runs 16 residues. V was pared by 6 bases and J by 0 bases, with 17 bases between. The germline V gene encodes CDR1 MNHEY and CDR2 SVGAGI. The CDR3 DNA reads as TGTGCCAGCAGCGCCCCTTCACAGCGACTGAACACTGAAGCTTTCTTT. Residues: CASSAPSQRLNTEAFF.

The gene calls are TRBV11-2 and TRBJ1-6; D remains unclear. This CDR3 comprises 13 residues. The germline CDR1 and CDR2 sequences are SGHAT and FQNNGV. Trimming left V 8 bases short and J 5 bases short, with 10 bases between. CDR3 residues: CASRLYDNSPLHF. The CDR3 DNA follows: TGTGCCAGCCGGCTCTATGATAATTCACCCCTCCACTTT.

In its sample, this clonotype was seen many times. The junction departs from germline at one end; a sequencing error may be responsible. The chain uses TRBV6-5 and TRBJ2-7, with D perhaps matching TRBD2 (5 bases). This CDR3 has 13 residues. CDR1 is MNHEY, CDR2 SVGAGI, per germline. The CDR3 sequence is CASSYPGSYEQYF. The CDR3 bases are TGCGCCAGCAGCTACCCTGGGAGTTACGAGCAGTACTTC.